This TCR beta chain was found in a study of CD8+ T cells in alopecia areata. Study-wide results and limits: Sequencing of scalp samples also includes resident alphabeta T cells from normal skin. Sharing of TCRs across patients appeared less clear than in mice, possibly for HLA-related reasons.

Those with alopecia areata gave lesional scalp punch biopsies and peripheral blood. The germline V gene has CDR1 SNHLY and CDR2 FYNNEI. Trimming cost V 5 bases and J 6 bases, with 14 bases left between them. This CDR3 is 14 amino acids long. Once RNA had been extracted, it was reverse transcribed into cDNA to act as the sequencing template. The protocol was immunoSEQ multiplex PCR, while the TCRdb copy is restricted to in-frame clones and leaves out a portion. This table has about 150,000 clones, 50% to 65% appearing once. Points on this clone: Its antigen is not known.

The V and J genes are TRBV2 and TRBJ2-1; tentatively, D is TRBD2 (6 bases). The sample was CD8+ T cells sorted from blood, taken at week 0. This sequence originates from a human donor with alopecia areata. The CDR3, as DNA: TGTGCCAGCAGTTCGGACTATCTGGGCAATGAGCAGTTCTTC. Its translation is CASSSDYLGNEQFF.